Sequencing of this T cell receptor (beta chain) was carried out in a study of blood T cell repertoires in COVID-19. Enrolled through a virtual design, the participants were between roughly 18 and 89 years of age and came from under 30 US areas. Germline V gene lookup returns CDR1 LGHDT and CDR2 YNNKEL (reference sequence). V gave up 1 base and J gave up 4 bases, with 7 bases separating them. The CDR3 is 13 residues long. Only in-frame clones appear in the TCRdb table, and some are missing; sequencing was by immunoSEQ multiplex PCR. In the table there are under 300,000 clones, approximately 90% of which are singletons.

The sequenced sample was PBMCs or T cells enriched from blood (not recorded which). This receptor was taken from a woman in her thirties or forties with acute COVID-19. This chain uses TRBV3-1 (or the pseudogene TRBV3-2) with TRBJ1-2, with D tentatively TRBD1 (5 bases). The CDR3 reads CASSQGTFYGYTF. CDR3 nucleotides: TGTGCCAGCAGCCAAGGGACATTCTATGGCTACACCTTC.